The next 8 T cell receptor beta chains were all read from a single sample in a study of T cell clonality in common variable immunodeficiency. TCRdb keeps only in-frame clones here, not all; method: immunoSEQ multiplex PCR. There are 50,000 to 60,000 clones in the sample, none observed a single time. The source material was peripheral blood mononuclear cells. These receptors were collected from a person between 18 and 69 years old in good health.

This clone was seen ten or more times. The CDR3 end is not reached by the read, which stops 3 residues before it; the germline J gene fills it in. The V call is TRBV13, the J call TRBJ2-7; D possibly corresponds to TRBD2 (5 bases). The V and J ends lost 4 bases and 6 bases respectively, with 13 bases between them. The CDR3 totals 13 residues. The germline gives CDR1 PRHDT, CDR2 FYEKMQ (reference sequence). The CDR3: CASSSRGGFEQYF. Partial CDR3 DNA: TGTGCCAGCAGCTCCCGTGGCGGGTTCGAG. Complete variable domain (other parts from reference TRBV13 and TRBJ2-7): AAGVIQSPRHLIKEKRETATLKCYPIPRHDTVYWYQQGPGQDPQFLISFYEKMQSDKGSIPDRFSAQQFSDYHSELNMSSLELGDSALYFCASSSRGGFEQYFGPGTRLTVT.

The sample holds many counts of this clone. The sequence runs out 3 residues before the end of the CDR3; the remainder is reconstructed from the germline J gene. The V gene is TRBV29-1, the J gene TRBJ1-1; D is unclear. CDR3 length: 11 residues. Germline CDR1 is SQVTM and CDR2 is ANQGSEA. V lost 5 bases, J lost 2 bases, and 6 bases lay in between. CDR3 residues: CSVTRNTEAFF. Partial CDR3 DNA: TGCAGCGTTACCAGAAACACTGAA. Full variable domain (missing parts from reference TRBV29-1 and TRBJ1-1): SAVISQKPSRDICQRGTSLTIQCQVDSQVTMMFWYRQQPGQSLTLIATANQGSEATYESGFVIDKFPISRPNLTFSTLTVSNMSPEDSSIYLCSVTRNTEAFFGQGTRLTVV.

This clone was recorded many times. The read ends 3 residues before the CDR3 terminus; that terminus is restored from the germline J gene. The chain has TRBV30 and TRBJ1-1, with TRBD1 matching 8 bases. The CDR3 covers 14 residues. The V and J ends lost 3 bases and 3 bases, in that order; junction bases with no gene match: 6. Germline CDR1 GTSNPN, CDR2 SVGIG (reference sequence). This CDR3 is CAWSARTGYTEAFF. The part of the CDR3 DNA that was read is TGTGCCTGGAGCGCGAGGACAGGGTACACTGAA.

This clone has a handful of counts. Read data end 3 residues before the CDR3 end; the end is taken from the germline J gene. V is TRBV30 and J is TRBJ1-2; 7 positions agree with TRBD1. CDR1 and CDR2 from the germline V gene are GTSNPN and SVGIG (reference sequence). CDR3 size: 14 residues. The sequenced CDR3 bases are TGTGCCTGGGAAAAACAGGGGCCTTCCTACGAC. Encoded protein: CAWEKQGPSYD. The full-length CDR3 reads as CAWEKQGPSYDYTF.

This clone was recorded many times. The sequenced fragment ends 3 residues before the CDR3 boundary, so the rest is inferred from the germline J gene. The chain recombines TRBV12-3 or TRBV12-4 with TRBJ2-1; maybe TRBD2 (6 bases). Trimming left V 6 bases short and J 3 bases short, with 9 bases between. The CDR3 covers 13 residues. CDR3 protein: CASSPGGYNEQFF. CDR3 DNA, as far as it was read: TGTGCCAGCAGCCCCGGGGGCTACAATGAG.

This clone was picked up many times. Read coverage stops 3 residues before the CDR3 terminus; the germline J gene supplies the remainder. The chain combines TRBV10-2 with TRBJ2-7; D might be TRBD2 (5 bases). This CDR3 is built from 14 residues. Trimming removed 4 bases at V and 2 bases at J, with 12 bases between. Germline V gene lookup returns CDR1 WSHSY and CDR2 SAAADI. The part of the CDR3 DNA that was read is TGCGCCAGCAGTGTTAGCGCGAAGACCTACGAG. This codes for CASSVSAKTYE. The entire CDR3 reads CASSVSAKTYEQYF.

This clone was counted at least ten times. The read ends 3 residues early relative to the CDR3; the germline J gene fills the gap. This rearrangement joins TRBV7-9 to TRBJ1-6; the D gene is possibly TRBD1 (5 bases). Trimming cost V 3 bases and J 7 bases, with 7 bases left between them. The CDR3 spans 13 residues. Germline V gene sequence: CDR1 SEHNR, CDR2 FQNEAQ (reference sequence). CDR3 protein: CASSFEGNSPLHF. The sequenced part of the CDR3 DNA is TGTGCCAGCAGCTTCGAGGGGAATTCACCC.

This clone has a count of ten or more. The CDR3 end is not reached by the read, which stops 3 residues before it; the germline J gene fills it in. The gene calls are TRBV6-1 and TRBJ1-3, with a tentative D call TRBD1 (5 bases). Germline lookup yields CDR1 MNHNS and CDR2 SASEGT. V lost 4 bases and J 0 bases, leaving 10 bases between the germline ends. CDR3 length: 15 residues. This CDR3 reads CASSGGVGSGNTIYF. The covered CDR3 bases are TGTGCCAGCAGTGGAGGGGTTGGCTCTGGAAACACC.